These 13 T cell receptor beta chains were sequenced from one sample in a study of control samples from healthy donors and cancer patients. Clones were sequenced by immunoSEQ multiplex PCR, and TCRdb holds only the in-frame ones, with some missing. The table includes about 150,000 clones, just under 95% detected once. Sequenced: PBMCs. The origin of the receptors is a man in his sixties with colorectal cancer.

The rearrangement joins TRBV4-2 to TRBJ2-2; 8 positions match TRBD1. V dropped 4 bases and J dropped 3; count of bases not matched to a gene: 4. Germline values: CDR1 LGHNA, CDR2 YNFKEQ. The length of the CDR3 is 15 residues. DNA for the CDR3: TGTGCCAGCAGCCTCAGGGGGCAGGACACCGGGGAGCTGTTTTTT. Translating gives CASSLRGQDTGELFF.

In its sample, this clone was seen once. The V gene is TRBV10-3, the J gene TRBJ2-1; 7 positions agree with TRBD2. This CDR3 region has 17 residues. The trim removed 3 bases at V and 8 bases at J, leaving 16 bases unmatched. Germline V gene sequence: CDR1 ENHRY, CDR2 SYGVKD. This CDR3 is CAISDPGGGSFYDEQFF. CDR3 sequence (DNA): TGTGCCATCAGTGACCCCGGCGGGGGAAGCTTTTACGATGAGCAGTTCTTC.

The chain links TRBV4-3 to TRBJ1-1; tentatively, D is TRBD1 (6 bases). This CDR3 comprises 17 residues. Per the germline V gene, CDR1 is LGHNA and CDR2 is YSLEER. V gave up 1 base and J gave up 4 bases, with 19 bases separating them. The CDR3 sequence: CASSQGTGQLGGTEAFF. The CDR3 bases are TGCGCCAGCAGCCAAGGAACGGGACAACTAGGAGGCACTGAAGCTTTCTTT.

The J gene is TRBJ2-5, the V gene TRBV3-1 (or the pseudogene TRBV3-2); perhaps D is TRBD1 or TRBD2 (5 bases each). The CDR3 length is 14 residues. V lost 3 bases and J lost 5, with 13 bases in between. CDR1 LGHDT and CDR2 YNNKEL come from the germline V gene (reference sequence). The CDR3 is CASSQGTTGETQYF. The DNA for the CDR3 is TGTGCCAGCAGCCAGGGGACCACCGGGGAGACCCAGTACTTC.

V gene TRBV5-1 combines with J gene TRBJ2-5, with 14 bases identical to TRBD2. The V and J ends lost 3 bases and 4 bases, in that order; junction bases with no gene match: 5. Germline values: CDR1 SGHRS, CDR2 YFSETQ. The CDR3 has 16 amino acids. In DNA form, the CDR3 reads TGCGCCAGCAGCTCCGGGACTAGCGGGGGAATAGAGACCCAGTACTTC. It yields the protein CASSSGTSGGIETQYF.

The genes are TRBV24-1 and TRBJ2-3; 12 bases match TRBD2. Losses at the gene ends were 3 bases for V and 6 bases for J; bases not matched to a gene: 3. Germline V lookup: CDR1 KGHDR, CDR2 SFDVKD. CDR3 length: 15 residues. CDR3 bases: TGTGCCACCAGTGATCTAGCGGGGGGGTCTGATACGCAGTATTTT. This gives the protein CATSDLAGGSDTQYF.

This clone is a singleton in its sample. The V gene is TRBV3-1 (or the pseudogene TRBV3-2), the J gene TRBJ1-3; 8 bases are a match to TRBD1. Germline lookup yields CDR1 LGHDT and CDR2 YNNKEL (reference sequence). The CDR3 sequence is 15 residues long. The trim removed 5 bases at V and 2 bases at J, leaving 5 bases unmatched. The CDR3 region is CASSSTDRAGNTIYF. The CDR3 DNA follows: TGTGCCAGCAGCTCCACGGACAGGGCTGGAAACACCATATATTTT.

This sequence joins TRBV12-3 or TRBV12-4 and TRBJ1-2, with TRBD1 as a possible D gene (5 bases). The CDR3 runs 13 residues. The V gene lost 4 bases and the J gene lost 7 bases, with 13 bases spanning the gap. The CDR3 spells CASSSLAGVGYTF. DNA for the CDR3: TGTGCCAGCAGTTCACTCGCGGGGGTTGGCTACACCTTC.

The genes are TRBV7-2 and TRBJ2-7, with TRBD2 matching over 8 bases. Germline V gives CDR1 SGHTA, CDR2 FQGNSA. V shed 4 bases, J shed 4 bases, and the junction held 6 bases outside the gene matches. The CDR3 spans 14 residues. The CDR3, as DNA: TGTGCCAGCAGCTCGGGGGGGGGAACTTACGAGCAGTACTTC. Encoded protein: CASSSGGGTYEQYF.

The J gene is TRBJ2-1, the V gene TRBV5-4; 7 nucleotides agree with TRBD2. This CDR3 is built from 15 residues. The trim removed 0 bases at V and 2 bases at J, leaving 2 bases unmatched. The V gene's germline CDR1 is SGHNT and CDR2 YYREEE (reference sequence). CDR3 residues: CASSLAGGTYNEQFF. The CDR3 DNA reads as TGTGCCAGCAGCTTGGCCGGGGGGACCTACAATGAGCAGTTCTTC.

The chain links TRBV14 to TRBJ1-1, with a possible D match to TRBD1 (6 bases). This CDR3 comprises 19 residues. Germline values: CDR1 SGHDN, CDR2 FVKESK. The V end was cut by 2 bases, the J end by 4 bases, with 26 bases between. The CDR3 DNA sequence: TGTGCCAGCAGCCAAAGGGGGGCTCGGGACCGTTCTGAGGGCACTGAAGCTTTCTTT. It yields the protein CASSQRGARDRSEGTEAFF.

CDR3 in DNA: TGTGCCAGCAGTTACTCGTCAGGGGGCAGCACTGAAGCTTTCTTT. Encoded protein: CASSYSSGGSTEAFF. The J gene is TRBJ1-1, the V gene TRBV6-2 or TRBV6-3; 8 bases align to TRBD1. Germline trimming cut 0 bases from V and 4 bases from J; bases unmatched to any gene: 4. Germline V CDR1 and CDR2: MNHEY, SVGEGT. The CDR3 loop spans 15 amino acids.

This rearrangement joins TRBV2 to TRBJ2-7; D perhaps matches TRBD1 (6 bases). Trimming shortened V by 5 bases and J by 0 bases, and 14 bases separated the two germline ends. This CDR3 has 15 amino acids. Germline lookup yields CDR1 SNHLY and CDR2 FYNNEI. The CDR3 here is CASSSDRRYSYEQYF. The CDR3 region has the DNA TGTGCCAGCAGTTCCGACAGGCGATACTCCTACGAGCAGTACTTC.